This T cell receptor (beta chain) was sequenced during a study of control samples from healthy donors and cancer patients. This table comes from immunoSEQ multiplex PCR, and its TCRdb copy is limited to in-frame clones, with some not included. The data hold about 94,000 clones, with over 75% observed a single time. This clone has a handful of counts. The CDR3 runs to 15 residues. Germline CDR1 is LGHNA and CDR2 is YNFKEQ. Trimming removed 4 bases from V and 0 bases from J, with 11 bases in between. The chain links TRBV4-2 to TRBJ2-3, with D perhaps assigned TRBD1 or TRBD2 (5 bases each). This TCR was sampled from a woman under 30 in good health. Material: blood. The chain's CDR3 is CASSPTWGSTDTQYF. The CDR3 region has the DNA TGTGCCAGCAGCCCCACCTGGGGGAGCACAGATACGCAGTATTTT.